A single sample gave rise to the 2 T cell receptor beta chains below, sequenced in a study of shared clonotypes between healthy human individuals. TCRdb's copy holds only in-frame clones and misses some; the assay was immunoSEQ multiplex PCR. Of 2,500,000 or so clones in the sample, 92% were seen once. Sequenced material: naive CD4+ T cells from PBMCs. Regarding subset: CD45RA+ positively selected. These receptors came from a man in his late teens or twenties in good health. Some clones in this sample may be carry-over from other donors' samples.

The rearrangement joins TRBV2 to TRBJ1-5; D ambiguous. The germline V gene has CDR1 SNHLY and CDR2 FYNNEI. With 4 bases removed from V and 6 bases from J, the gap between germline ends came to 7 bases. The CDR3 length is 12 residues. The CDR3 nucleotides read TGTGCCAGCAGTGCGACGGTTCAGCCCCAGCATTTT. It translates to CASSATVQPQHF.

The chain joins TRBV11-3 to TRBJ2-1, with D tentatively TRBD2 (5 bases). The V gene lost 4 bases and the J gene lost 12 bases, with 13 bases spanning the gap. Germline CDR1 and CDR2: SGHNT and YENEEA. The CDR3 totals 12 residues. The CDR3 region is CASSSRTGTQFF. The CDR3 DNA reads TGTGCCAGCAGCTCCCGGACTGGAACGCAGTTCTTC.